Presented here are 21 T cell receptor beta chains from one specimen sequenced in a study of T cell clones after liver transplantation. Produced via immunoSEQ multiplex PCR; TCRdb's table is partial and in-frame only. This repertoire shows tens of thousands of clones, 71% found once; its top ten account for 15%. This material consisted of CD4+ T cells from blood, taken before liver transplant. The receptor set was obtained from a human donor who received a liver transplant.

The chain couples TRBV11-2 to TRBJ2-2; TRBD1 aligns across 7 bases. Germline CDR1 and CDR2: SGHAT and FQNNGV. Trimming at V came to 4 bases and at J to 0 bases, leaving 5 bases not matched to a gene. The CDR3 extends over 16 amino acids. The CDR3 coding sequence is TGTGCCAGCAGCTCCGACAGGGCCGCGAACACCGGGGAGCTGTTTTTT. This sequence encodes CASSSDRAANTGELFF.

The V call is TRBV4-1, the J call TRBJ1-4, with 9 positions matching TRBD1. Germline V gene lookup returns CDR1 MGHRA and CDR2 YSYEKL. V lost 0 bases, J lost 5 bases, and 10 bases stayed unmatched. This CDR3 is built from 18 residues. CDR3 DNA sequence: TGCGCCAGCAGCCAAGACCCCCTTGACAGGGGGAGCAATGAAAAACTGTTTTTT. Amino acids: CASSQDPLDRGSNEKLFF.

This chain connects TRBV7-9 to TRBJ1-5; TRBD1 is a possible D gene (5 bases). Looked up from germline, CDR1 is SEHNR and CDR2 is FQNEAQ (reference sequence). The ends were cut back, 1 base at V and 7 bases at J, with 11 bases in the middle. This CDR3 is 14 amino acids long. The CDR3 nucleotides read TGTGCCAGCAGCTTAGATAGGGGTGACCAGCCCCAGCATTTT. Its translation is CASSLDRGDQPQHF.

The rearrangement uses TRBV29-1 and TRBJ2-7; the match to TRBD2 covers 8 bases. Germline values: CDR1 SQVTM, CDR2 ANQGSEA. Losses at the gene ends were 6 bases for V and 2 bases for J; bases not matched to a gene: 12. The CDR3 has 15 residues. The CDR3 spells CSVAPLAGTPYEQYF. Here the CDR3 DNA reads TGCAGCGTCGCCCCTTTAGCGGGGACGCCCTACGAGCAGTACTTC.

This chain uses TRBV25-1 with TRBJ1-2, with TRBD1 matching 9 bases. Germline CDR1 is MGHDK and CDR2 is SYGVNS. The CDR3 runs 16 residues. V shed 2 bases, J shed 4 bases, and the junction held 8 bases outside the gene matches. CDR3 amino acids: CASSEAERTGVYGYTF. CDR3 bases: TGTGCCAGCAGTGAAGCCGAGCGGACAGGGGTCTATGGCTACACCTTC.

This clone was seen more than once but under ten times. This chain uses TRBV7-2 with TRBJ2-3; 7 nucleotides agree with TRBD2. Germline CDR1 SGHTA, CDR2 FQGNSA. This CDR3 is 15 amino acids long. The trim removed 1 base at V and 8 bases at J, leaving 9 bases unmatched. The CDR3 DNA sequence: TGTGCCAGCAGCTTAGACTACCGCGGGGGAGGTACGCAGTATTTT. This gives the protein CASSLDYRGGGTQYF. The full variable domain, completed using reference TRBV7-2 and TRBJ2-3, is GAGVSQSPSNKVTEKGKDVELRCDPISGHTALYWYRQSLGQGLEFLIYFQGNSAPDKSGLPSDRFSAERTGGSVSTLTIQRTQQEDSAVYLCASSLDYRGGGTQYFGPGTRLTVL.

The chain joins TRBV5-1 to TRBJ2-7, with D possibly TRBD2 on 5 matching bases. The CDR3 totals 12 residues. Germline assignment: CDR1 SGHRS and CDR2 YFSETQ. V was cut by 2 bases and J by 4 bases, with 7 bases left in between. The CDR3 is CASSFEGYEQYF. CDR3 DNA sequence: TGCGCCAGCAGCTTTGAGGGATACGAGCAGTACTTC.

V usage is TRBV7-9 and J usage is TRBJ1-4, with 9 bases aligning to TRBD1. The CDR3 has 15 amino acids. V dropped 1 base and J dropped 6; count of bases not matched to a gene: 3. Germline lookup yields CDR1 SEHNR and CDR2 FQNEAQ (reference sequence). The CDR3 sequence is CASSLGRTGDEKLFF. CDR3 in DNA: TGTGCCAGCAGCTTAGGGCGGACAGGGGATGAAAAACTGTTTTTT.

The chain has TRBV4-1 and TRBJ2-1; D perhaps matches TRBD2 (5 bases). V lost 2 bases and J lost 2, with 10 bases in between. The CDR3 is 15 amino acids. CDR1 is MGHRA, CDR2 YSYEKL, per germline. This CDR3 reads CASSQLDFPYNEQFF. For the CDR3, the DNA is TGCGCCAGCAGCCAACTGGACTTCCCCTACAATGAGCAGTTCTTC.

The V gene is TRBV29-1, the J gene TRBJ1-1; weak D call: TRBD1 (6 bases). The CDR3 is made up of 14 amino acids. CDR1 SQVTM and CDR2 ANQGSEA come from the germline V gene. Trimming took off 7 bases at V and 0 bases at J, with 15 bases between the two ends. The CDR3 region is CSALTGGMNTEAFF. CDR3 bases: TGCAGCGCCTTGACAGGCGGCATGAACACTGAAGCTTTCTTT.

Only a few counts were recorded for this clone. The chain uses TRBV19 and TRBJ1-3, with D tentatively TRBD1 (5 bases). The CDR3 extends over 17 amino acids. V shed 5 bases and J shed 0 bases, with 17 bases lying between them. Germline CDR1 and CDR2: LNHDA and SQIVND (reference sequence). CDR3 sequence reads: CASSSWGPGDSGNTIYF. The CDR3 DNA reads as TGTGCCAGTAGTTCCTGGGGACCGGGAGACTCTGGAAACACCATATATTTT.

In its sample, this clone was seen once. This rearrangement joins TRBV11-2 to TRBJ2-2; 9 nucleotides align to TRBD1. V shed 6 bases and J 4 bases; nucleotides not matched to a gene: 3. CDR3 length: 14 amino acids. Per the germline V gene, CDR1 is SGHAT and CDR2 is FQNNGV. Here the CDR3 reads CASRQGAGTGELFF. CDR3 DNA sequence: TGTGCCAGCAGACAGGGGGCGGGCACCGGGGAGCTGTTTTTT. Together with reference TRBV11-2 and TRBJ2-2, the CDR3 gives the full variable domain: EAGVAQSPRYKIIEKRQSVAFWCNPISGHATLYWYQQILGQGPKLLIQFQNNGVVDDSQLPKDRFSAERLKGVDSTLKIQPAKLEDSAVYLCASRQGAGTGELFFGEGSRLTVL.

This clone was recorded a few times. The chain uses TRBV7-3 and TRBJ1-1; TRBD1 aligns across 7 bases. The CDR3 is made up of 14 amino acids. V was clipped by 1 base and J by 7 bases; unmatched bases: 6. The V gene's germline CDR1 is SGHTA and CDR2 FQGTGA. CDR3 bases: TGTGCCAGCAGCTTAAGCGACAGGGACGATGAAGCTTTCTTT. It encodes CASSLSDRDDEAFF.

The chain links TRBV9 to TRBJ2-5; 10 bases are shared with TRBD1. V lost 0 bases and J lost 5; bases outside the gene matches: 4. The CDR3 loop spans 15 amino acids. Per germline, CDR1 SGDLS and CDR2 YYNGEE. The CDR3 nucleotides read TGTGCCAGCAGCGTAGCTCCGACAGGGGGCGAGACCCAGTACTTC. It encodes CASSVAPTGGETQYF.

The V call is TRBV19, the J call TRBJ2-7, with 9 bases matching TRBD1. In germline, CDR1 is LNHDA, CDR2 SQIVND (reference sequence). Trimming removed 5 bases from V and 3 bases from J; junction bases left unmatched: 8. CDR3 length: 15 residues. CDR3 nucleotide sequence: TGTGCCAGTAGTGGACCGGGACAGGGCATCTACGAGCAGTACTTC. Its protein is CASSGPGQGIYEQYF.

This clone was recorded only once. This sequence joins TRBV25-1 and TRBJ2-3, with a tentative D call TRBD1 (5 bases). The CDR3 extends over 13 amino acids. V was clipped by 2 bases and J by 5 bases, with 8 bases between them. From germline, CDR1 is MGHDK and CDR2 SYGVNS. CDR3 DNA sequence: TGTGCCAGCAGTGAACAGGGAAAAGATACGCAGTATTTT. It translates to CASSEQGKDTQYF.

This clone has only a few counts. The same CDR3 arises from other DNA sequences in this sample as well. The chain couples TRBV27 to TRBJ1-2; the match to TRBD1 covers 12 bases. The J segment lost 7 bases and the V segment lost 0 bases, leaving 3 bases of the junction unmatched. Germline V gene data show CDR1 as MNHEY and CDR2 as SMNVEV (reference sequence). The CDR3 spans 15 residues. The chain's CDR3 is CASSLSGQGAGGYTF. The DNA of the CDR3 is TGTGCCAGCAGTTTATCGGGACAGGGGGCCGGTGGCTACACCTTC.

The rearrangement links TRBV10-2 to TRBJ2-1, with 7 bases matching TRBD2. This CDR3 is 16 amino acids long. CDR1 and CDR2 (germline): WSHSY, SAAADI. The V segment lost 4 bases and the J segment 9 bases; nucleotides outside the gene matches: 15. The CDR3 DNA is TGCGCCAGCAGTGTTACCGGGACTACCCTAAGCAGTGAGCAGTTCTTC. Its translation is CASSVTGTTLSSEQFF.

The chain has TRBV6-9 and TRBJ2-7; 9 positions match TRBD2. Germline trimming cut 3 bases from V and 2 bases from J; bases unmatched to any gene: 5. CDR3 length: 15 residues. Germline V gene lookup returns CDR1 MNHGY and CDR2 SVAAGI. CDR3 residues: CASSYERGATYEQYF. As DNA, the CDR3 is TGTGCCAGCAGTTACGAGCGGGGGGCAACCTACGAGCAGTACTTC.

The chain is built from TRBV5-1 and TRBJ1-2, with 9 nucleotides matching TRBD1. CDR3 size: 16 residues. The V gene's germline CDR1 is SGHRS and CDR2 YFSETQ. The V and J ends lost 1 base and 7 bases, in that order; junction bases with no gene match: 11. The CDR3 spells CASSLRRTGAVFGYTF. DNA of the CDR3: TGCGCCAGCAGCTTGCGACGGACAGGGGCAGTTTTTGGCTACACCTTC.

This clone appeared once. The gene calls are TRBV2 and TRBJ2-7, with 8 bases aligning to TRBD1. This CDR3 region has 14 residues. The V and J ends lost 7 bases and 5 bases, in that order; junction bases with no gene match: 10. The germline CDR1 and CDR2 sequences are SNHLY and FYNNEI. CDR3 nucleotide sequence: TGTGCCAGCATGAGGACAGGGAGAGGAAACGAGCAGTACTTC. Its translation is CASMRTGRGNEQYF.